This T cell receptor (beta chain) comes out of a study of blood T cell repertoires in COVID-19. The overall study: In each case, the material was cDNA or gDNA derived from T cells, B-cell-depleted T cells, or PBMCs.

This CDR3 contains 16 residues. Trimming took 4 bases from V and 9 from J, leaving 24 bases between them. There are a few counts of this clone. The method was immunoSEQ multiplex PCR; TCRdb's version includes in-frame clones alone and lacks a portion of them. The sample shows about 140,000 clones, more than 80% of them seen only once. The sample taken for sequencing was peripheral blood. The J gene is TRBJ1-2, the V gene TRBV23-1; D not resolved. TRBV23-1 is marked as an open reading frame, function uncertain. The clonotype was recovered from an elderly woman with acute or convalescent COVID-19. CDR3 nucleotides: TGCGCCAGCAGTCCAAATCTCAGGACTAGAAAATGGAGCTACACCTTC. This codes for CASSPNLRTRKWSYTF.